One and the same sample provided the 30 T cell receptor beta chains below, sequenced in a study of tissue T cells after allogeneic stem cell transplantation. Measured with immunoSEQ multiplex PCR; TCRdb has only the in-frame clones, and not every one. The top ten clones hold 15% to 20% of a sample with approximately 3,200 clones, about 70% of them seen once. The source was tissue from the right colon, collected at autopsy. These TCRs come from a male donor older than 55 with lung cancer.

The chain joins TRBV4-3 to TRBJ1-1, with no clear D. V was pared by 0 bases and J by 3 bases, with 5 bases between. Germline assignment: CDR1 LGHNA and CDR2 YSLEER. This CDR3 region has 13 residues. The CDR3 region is CASSQDMDTEAFF. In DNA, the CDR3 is TGCGCCAGCAGCCAAGATATGGACACTGAAGCTTTCTTT.

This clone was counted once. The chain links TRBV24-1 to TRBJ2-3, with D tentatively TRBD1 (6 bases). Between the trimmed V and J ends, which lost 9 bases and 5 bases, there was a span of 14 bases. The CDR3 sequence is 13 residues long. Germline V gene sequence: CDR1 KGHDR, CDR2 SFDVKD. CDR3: CATLSQGRDTQYF. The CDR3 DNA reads TGTGCCACCCTTTCTCAGGGGAGAGATACGCAGTATTTT.

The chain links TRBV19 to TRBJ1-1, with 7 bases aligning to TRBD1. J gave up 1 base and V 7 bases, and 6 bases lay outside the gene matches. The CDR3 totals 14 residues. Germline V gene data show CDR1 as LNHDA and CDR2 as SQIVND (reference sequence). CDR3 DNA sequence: TGTGCCAGTACCCCAGGGGGACCGAACACTGAAGCTTTCTTT. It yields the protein CASTPGGPNTEAFF. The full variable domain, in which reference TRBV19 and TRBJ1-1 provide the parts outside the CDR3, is DGGITQSPKYLFRKEGQNVTLSCEQNLNHDAMYWYRQDPGQGLRLIYYSQIVNDFQKGDIAEGYSVSREKKESFPLTVTSAQKNPTAFYLCASTPGGPNTEAFFGQGTRLTVV.

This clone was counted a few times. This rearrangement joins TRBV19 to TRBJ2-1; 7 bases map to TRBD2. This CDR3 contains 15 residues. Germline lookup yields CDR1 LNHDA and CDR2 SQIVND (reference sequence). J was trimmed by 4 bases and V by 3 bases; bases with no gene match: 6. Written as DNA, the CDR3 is TGTGCCAGTAGTATTGGTAGCGGGTCTTACAATGAGCAGTTCTTC. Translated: CASSIGSGSYNEQFF.

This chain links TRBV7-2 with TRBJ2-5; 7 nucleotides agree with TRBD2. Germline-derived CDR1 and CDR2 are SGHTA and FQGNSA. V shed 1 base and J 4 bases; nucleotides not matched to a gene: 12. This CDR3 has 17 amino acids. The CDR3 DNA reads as TGTGCCAGCAGCTTAGGGATTCTGGCGGGAGCAGGAGAGACCCAGTACTTC. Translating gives CASSLGILAGAGETQYF.

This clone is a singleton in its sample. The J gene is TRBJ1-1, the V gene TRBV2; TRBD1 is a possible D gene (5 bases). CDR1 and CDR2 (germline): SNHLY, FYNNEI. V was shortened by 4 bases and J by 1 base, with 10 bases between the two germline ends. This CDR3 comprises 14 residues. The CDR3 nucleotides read TGTGCCAGCAGTGTGCAGGGAAGGAACACTGAAGCTTTCTTT. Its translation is CASSVQGRNTEAFF.

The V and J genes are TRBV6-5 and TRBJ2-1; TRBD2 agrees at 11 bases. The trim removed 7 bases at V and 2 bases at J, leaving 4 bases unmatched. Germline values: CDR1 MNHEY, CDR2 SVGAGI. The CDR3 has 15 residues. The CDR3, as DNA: TGTGCCAGCACCGCTAGCGGGGGGCCCTACAATGAGCAGTTCTTC. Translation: CASTASGGPYNEQFF.

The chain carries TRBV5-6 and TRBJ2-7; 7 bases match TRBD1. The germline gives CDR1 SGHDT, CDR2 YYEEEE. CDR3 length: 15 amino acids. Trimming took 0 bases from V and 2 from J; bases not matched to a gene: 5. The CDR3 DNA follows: TGTGCCAGCAGCTTGGGACAGGGTGTAACCTACGAGCAGTACTTC. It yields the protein CASSLGQGVTYEQYF.

Here the CDR3 DNA reads TGTGCCAGCAGCGGGCGTGGGACAGGGGGGGTTCTTAATGAAAAACTGTTTTTT. It encodes CASSGRGTGGVLNEKLFF. This sequence joins TRBV9 and TRBJ1-4; 11 bases map to TRBD1. J gave up 4 bases and V 3 bases, and 11 bases lay outside the gene matches. Germline V gene lookup returns CDR1 SGDLS and CDR2 YYNGEE. The CDR3 extends over 18 amino acids.

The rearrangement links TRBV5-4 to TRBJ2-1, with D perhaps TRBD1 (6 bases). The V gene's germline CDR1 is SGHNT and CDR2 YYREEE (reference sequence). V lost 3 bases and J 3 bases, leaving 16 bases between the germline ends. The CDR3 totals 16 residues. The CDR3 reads CASSWPPGQDYNEQFF. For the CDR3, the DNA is TGTGCCAGCAGCTGGCCCCCGGGACAAGACTACAATGAGCAGTTCTTC.

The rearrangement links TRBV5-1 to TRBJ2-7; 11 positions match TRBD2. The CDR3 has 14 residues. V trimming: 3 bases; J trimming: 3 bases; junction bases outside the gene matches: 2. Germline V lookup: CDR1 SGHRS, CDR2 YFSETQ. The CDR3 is CASSSGTSGYEQYF. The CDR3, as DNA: TGCGCCAGCAGCTCCGGGACTAGCGGCTACGAGCAGTACTTC.

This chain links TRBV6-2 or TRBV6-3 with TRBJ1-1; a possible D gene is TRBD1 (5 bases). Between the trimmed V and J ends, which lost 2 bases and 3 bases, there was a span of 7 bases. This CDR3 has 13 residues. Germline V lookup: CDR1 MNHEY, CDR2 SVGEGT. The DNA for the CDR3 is TGTGCCAGCAGTTACGGCAGGGACACTGAAGCTTTCTTT. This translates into CASSYGRDTEAFF.

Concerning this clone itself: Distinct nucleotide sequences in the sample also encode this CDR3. CDR3 protein: CASSLEAAAQYF. CDR3 bases: TGTGCCAGCAGCTTAGAGGCAGCGGCCCAGTACTTC. The genes are TRBV11-2 and TRBJ2-5, with D possibly matching TRBD2 (5 bases). The germline V gene has CDR1 SGHAT and CDR2 FQNNGV. This CDR3 contains 12 residues. Trimming took 0 bases from V and 9 from J, leaving 8 bases between them. The full variable domain, in which reference TRBV11-2 and TRBJ2-5 provide the parts outside the CDR3, is EAGVAQSPRYKIIEKRQSVAFWCNPISGHATLYWYQQILGQGPKLLIQFQNNGVVDDSQLPKDRFSAERLKGVDSTLKIQPAKLEDSAVYLCASSLEAAAQYFGPGTRLLVL.

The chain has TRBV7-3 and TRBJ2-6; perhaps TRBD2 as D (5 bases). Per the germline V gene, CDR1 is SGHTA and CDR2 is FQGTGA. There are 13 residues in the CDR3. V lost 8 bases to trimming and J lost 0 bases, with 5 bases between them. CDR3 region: CASRDSGANVLTF. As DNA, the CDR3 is TGTGCCAGCCGGGACTCTGGGGCCAACGTCCTGACTTTC.

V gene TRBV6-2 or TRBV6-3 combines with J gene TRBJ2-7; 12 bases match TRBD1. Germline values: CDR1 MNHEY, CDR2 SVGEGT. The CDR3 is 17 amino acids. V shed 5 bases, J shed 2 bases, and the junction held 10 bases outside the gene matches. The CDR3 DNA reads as TGTGCCAGCAGTACCGGGACAGGGGGCGTTTTGACCTACGAGCAGTACTTC. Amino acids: CASSTGTGGVLTYEQYF.

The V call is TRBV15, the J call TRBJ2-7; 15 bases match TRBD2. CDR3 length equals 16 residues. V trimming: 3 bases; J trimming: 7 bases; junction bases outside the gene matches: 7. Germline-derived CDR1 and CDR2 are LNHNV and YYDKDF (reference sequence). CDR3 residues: CATSRGTSGGTWEQYF. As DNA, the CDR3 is TGTGCCACCAGCAGGGGGACTAGCGGGGGGACGTGGGAGCAGTACTTC.

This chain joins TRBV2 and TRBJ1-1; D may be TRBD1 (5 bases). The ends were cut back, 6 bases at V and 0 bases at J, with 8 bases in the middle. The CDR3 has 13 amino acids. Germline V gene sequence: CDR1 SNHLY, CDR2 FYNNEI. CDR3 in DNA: TGTGCCAGCAGGGACACCTTGAACACTGAAGCTTTCTTT. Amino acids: CASRDTLNTEAFF.

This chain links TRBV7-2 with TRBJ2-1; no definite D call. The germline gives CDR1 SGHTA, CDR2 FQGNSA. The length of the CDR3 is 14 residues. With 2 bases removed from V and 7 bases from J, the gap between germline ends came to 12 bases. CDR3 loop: CASSLYTAWNEQFF. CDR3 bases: TGTGCCAGCAGCTTATATACAGCCTGGAATGAGCAGTTCTTC.

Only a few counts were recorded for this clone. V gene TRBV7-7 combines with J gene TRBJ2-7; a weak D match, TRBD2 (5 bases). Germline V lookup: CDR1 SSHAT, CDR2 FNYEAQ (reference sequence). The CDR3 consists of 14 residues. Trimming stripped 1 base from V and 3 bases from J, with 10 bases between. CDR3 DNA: TGTGCCAGCAGCTTAGGAGGGATCGGCTACGAGCAGTACTTC. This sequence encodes CASSLGGIGYEQYF.

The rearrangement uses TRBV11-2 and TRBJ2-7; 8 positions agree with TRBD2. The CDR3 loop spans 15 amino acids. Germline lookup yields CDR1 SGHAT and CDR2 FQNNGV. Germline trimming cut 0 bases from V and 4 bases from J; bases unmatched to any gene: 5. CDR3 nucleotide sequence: TGTGCCAGCAGCTTAGACGGCGGGGGGCGGTACGAGCAGTACTTC. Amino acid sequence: CASSLDGGGRYEQYF.

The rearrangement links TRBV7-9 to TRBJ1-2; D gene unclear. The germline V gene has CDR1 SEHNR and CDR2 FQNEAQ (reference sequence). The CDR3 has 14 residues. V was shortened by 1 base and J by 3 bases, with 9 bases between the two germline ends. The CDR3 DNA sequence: TGTGCCAGCAGCTTAGAGGTATCGTACTATGGCTACACCTTC. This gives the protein CASSLEVSYYGYTF.

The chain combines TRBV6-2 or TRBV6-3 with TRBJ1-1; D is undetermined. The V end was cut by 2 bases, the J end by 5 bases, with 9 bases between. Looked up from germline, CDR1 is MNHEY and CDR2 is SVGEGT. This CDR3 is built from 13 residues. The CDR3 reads CASSYILGTEAFF. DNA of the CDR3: TGTGCCAGCAGTTACATATTGGGGACTGAAGCTTTCTTT.

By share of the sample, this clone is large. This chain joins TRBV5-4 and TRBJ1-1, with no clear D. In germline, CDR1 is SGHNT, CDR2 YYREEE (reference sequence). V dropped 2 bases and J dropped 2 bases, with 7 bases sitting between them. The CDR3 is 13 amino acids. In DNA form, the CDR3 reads TGTGCCAGCAGCTTTTATGGTAACACTGAAGCTTTCTTT. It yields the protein CASSFYGNTEAFF.

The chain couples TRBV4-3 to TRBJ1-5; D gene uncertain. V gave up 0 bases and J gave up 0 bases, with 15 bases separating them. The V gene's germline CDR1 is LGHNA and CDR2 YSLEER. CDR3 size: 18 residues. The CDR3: CASSQDLAADHSNQPQHF. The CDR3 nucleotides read TGCGCCAGCAGCCAAGATCTAGCGGCCGATCATAGCAATCAGCCCCAGCATTTT.

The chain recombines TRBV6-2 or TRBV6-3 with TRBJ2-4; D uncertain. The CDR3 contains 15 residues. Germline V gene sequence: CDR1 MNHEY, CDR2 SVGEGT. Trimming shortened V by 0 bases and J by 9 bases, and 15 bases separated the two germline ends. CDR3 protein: CASSYSGESVGIQYF. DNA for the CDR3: TGTGCCAGCAGTTACTCAGGAGAGAGCGTTGGCATTCAGTACTTC.

This CDR3 reads CATRPALGRRTSGIYEQYF. The CDR3 DNA follows: TGTGCCACCCGGCCCGCCTTGGGACGCCGGACTAGCGGGATCTACGAGCAGTACTTC. This chain connects TRBV19 to TRBJ2-7; the match to TRBD2 covers 12 bases. CDR1 is LNHDA, CDR2 SQIVND, per germline (reference sequence). The CDR3 is 19 residues long. The V gene end was trimmed by 10 bases and the J gene end by 3 bases; junction bases not matched to a gene: 22. The whole variable domain, remainder taken from reference TRBV19 and TRBJ2-7, is DGGITQSPKYLFRKEGQNVTLSCEQNLNHDAMYWYRQDPGQGLRLIYYSQIVNDFQKGDIAEGYSVSREKKESFPLTVTSAQKNPTAFYLCATRPALGRRTSGIYEQYFGPGTRLTVT.

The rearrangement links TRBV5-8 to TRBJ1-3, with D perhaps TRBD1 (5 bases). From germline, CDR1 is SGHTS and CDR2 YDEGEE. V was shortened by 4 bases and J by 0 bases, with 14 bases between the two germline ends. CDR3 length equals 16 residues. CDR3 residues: CASSRDRSFSGNTIYF. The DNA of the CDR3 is TGTGCCAGCAGCCGCGACAGAAGCTTCTCTGGAAACACCATATATTTT.

The CDR3 here is CASILPGQGGETQYF. Written as DNA, the CDR3 is TGTGCCAGCATTCTACCCGGACAGGGGGGAGAGACCCAGTACTTC. J is TRBJ2-5 and V is TRBV6-7, with 10 bases aligning to TRBD1. TRBV6-7 qualifies as an ORF whose function is uncertain. This CDR3 has 15 amino acids. After removal of 7 bases from V and 4 bases from J, the junction contained 9 bases not matched to a gene.

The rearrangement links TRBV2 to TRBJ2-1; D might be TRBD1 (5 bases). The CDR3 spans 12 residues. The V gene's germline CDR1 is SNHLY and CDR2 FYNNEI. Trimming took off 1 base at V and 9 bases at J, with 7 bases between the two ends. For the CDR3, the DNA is TGTGCCAGCAGTGAAGGAAGGGGTGAGCAGTTCTTC. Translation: CASSEGRGEQFF.

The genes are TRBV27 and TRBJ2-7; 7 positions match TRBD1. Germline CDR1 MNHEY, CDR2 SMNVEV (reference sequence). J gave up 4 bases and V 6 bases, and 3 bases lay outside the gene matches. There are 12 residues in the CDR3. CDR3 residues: CASSRQGYEQYF. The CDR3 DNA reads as TGTGCCAGCAGCCGACAGGGTTACGAGCAGTACTTC.